Included here is one T cell receptor (beta chain) sequence, with context. This clone was recorded once. This clone's antigen is unknown. Per-base qualities were not stored, and no clone one base away is much larger. This record comes from a study of T cells after posttransplantation cyclophosphamide (dated by TCRdb to 2016 to 2017). About the investigation overall: Using TRB sequencing, the study followed how the T cell repertoire reconstituted after myeloablative bone marrow transplantation in which posttransplantation cyclophosphamide served as GVHD prophylaxis. Blood from all 35 or so PTCy patients with 1-year posttransplant specimens was subjected to TRB sequencing. Because TRA and TRB clonality correlated tightly in roughly nine samples, the subsequent TCR analyses were limited to TRB only. In 3 patients, up to 3 additional blood samples taken between 2 and 5.2 years after transplant also underwent TRB sequencing, as did pretransplant blood from 4 patients. Public TRB sequences were compared against a database of over 3,000 sequences linked to responses to pathogens, tumor antigens, self-antigens and alloantigens. Antigen receptor sequencing covered samples from a few dozen PTCy-treated patients and 16 of their related bone marrow donors. General findings and caveats noted by the study authors: The TRB repertoires of T cells infiltrating skin or GI tract showed only limited overlap with the TRB repertoires of T cells in blood. Across the roughly 40 patients, TRB clonality was highly associated with recipient CMV seropositivity and CMV reactivation, and diversity with PTCy was similar to that in the CNI/methotrexate controls. At 1-2 months, donor-recipient similarity was low but rose over the first year, and the later blood repertoires were often dominated by donor CD8+ memory clones.

Genomic DNA was used for TRB sequencing, which was performed with the immunoSEQ assay at survey resolution or with the hsTCRB kit. The paper's processing steps were these. The immunoSEQ software handled initial read processing, and the LymphoSeq R package was used for repertoire analyses. Clonality was computed as 1 minus normalized Shannon entropy; Gini coefficient was also calculated for each TRB dataset. Phenotypes of unsorted samples were inferred by mapping TRB sequences from sorted subsets of the recipient or donor onto the same recipient's unsorted samples. The table was pulled from immuneACCESS by TCRdb, which kept in-frame rearrangements only. Such tables lose some clones; where checked, under half of the loss comes from unresolved V genes, and the rest has no known cause. For V, J and clone size, that table is used; D and trimming come from the DNA. This sample gives about 3,100 clones in total; 78% of them show up just once. About 22% of the sample belongs to the ten largest clones.

The germline V gene (reference sequence) sets CDR1 to SEHNR and CDR2 to FQNEAQ. The CDR3 runs 13 residues from the cysteine to the phenylalanine. Just CDR3 DNA is preserved here, 39 bases in frame from base 1. Deletion took 5 bases off V and 6 bases off J, with a span of 13 bases between the germline ends. Peripheral blood samples were provided by related bone marrow donors on the day of marrow donation. Peripheral blood and bone marrow mononuclear cells were isolated by Ficoll-Hypaque density centrifugation and were cryopreserved. FACS on a FACSAria II was used to sort CD4+ and CD8+ T cells, including the naive and memory subsets.

Sequencing was carried out using memory CD8+ T cells sorted from blood. The sequence was collected from an older woman in good health, CMV-negative, and a related stem cell transplant donor. Recombination linked TRBV7-9 to TRBJ1-1; perhaps TRBD1 is the D gene, with 6 bases matching. The CDR3 in this case is CASSPPGDAEAFF. The sequenced DNA is TGTGCCAGCAGCCCCCCAGGGGATGCTGAAGCTTTCTTT.